Given below is one T cell receptor beta chain in context. This sample was taken from a study of blood T cell repertoires in COVID-19. Method: immunoSEQ multiplex PCR; TCRdb's copy keeps in-frame clones and lacks some. This table has 200,000 to 250,000 clones, around 90% appearing once. Seattle researchers signed up patients amid active infection and tracked them longitudinally. Trimming left V 6 bases short and J 7 bases short, with 13 bases between. The CDR3 consists of 14 residues. Germline assignment: CDR1 MNHEY and CDR2 SMNVEV (reference sequence). This chain connects TRBV27 to TRBJ1-6; D might be TRBD1 (6 bases). The origin of this receptor is a man between 60 and 75 years old with COVID-19, enrolled during active disease. Material for sequencing was peripheral blood. The CDR3 reads CASSRRGGNSPLHF. The CDR3 DNA sequence: TGTGCCAGCAGCCGTAGGGGGGGAAATTCACCCCTCCACTTT.